This paragraph reports one T cell receptor (beta chain). The sample is drawn from a study of blood T cell repertoires in COVID-19. As for the study in general: COVID-19 samples from acute and convalescent phases originated in the United States, Italy and Spain. The cDNA or gDNA used as material had been derived from T cells, B-cell-depleted T cells, or PBMCs.

Trimming left V 9 bases short and J 5 bases short, with 20 bases between. Germline CDR1 is SGHNT and CDR2 is YYREEE (reference sequence). The CDR3 is 14 residues long. The authors' processing: Nucleated cell counts were estimated from reference gene primer amplification. The method was immunoSEQ multiplex PCR; TCRdb's version includes in-frame clones alone and lacks a portion of them. The V and J calls and clone size were taken over from that table, and D and trimming were inferred from the DNA. Of approximately 270,000 clones listed, approximately 89% are singletons. Enrollees, about 18 to 90 years old, lived in about two dozen US areas.

Sequenced input: PBMCs or T cells enriched from blood (not recorded which). This receptor was taken from a woman aged 55-70 years who had recovered from COVID-19. The V and J genes are TRBV5-4 and TRBJ1-2; possible D gene TRBD1, 6 bases. CDR3 coding DNA: TGTGCCACTAGCTCGGCAGGGGATGGATATGGCTACACCTTC. Protein: CATSSAGDGYGYTF.